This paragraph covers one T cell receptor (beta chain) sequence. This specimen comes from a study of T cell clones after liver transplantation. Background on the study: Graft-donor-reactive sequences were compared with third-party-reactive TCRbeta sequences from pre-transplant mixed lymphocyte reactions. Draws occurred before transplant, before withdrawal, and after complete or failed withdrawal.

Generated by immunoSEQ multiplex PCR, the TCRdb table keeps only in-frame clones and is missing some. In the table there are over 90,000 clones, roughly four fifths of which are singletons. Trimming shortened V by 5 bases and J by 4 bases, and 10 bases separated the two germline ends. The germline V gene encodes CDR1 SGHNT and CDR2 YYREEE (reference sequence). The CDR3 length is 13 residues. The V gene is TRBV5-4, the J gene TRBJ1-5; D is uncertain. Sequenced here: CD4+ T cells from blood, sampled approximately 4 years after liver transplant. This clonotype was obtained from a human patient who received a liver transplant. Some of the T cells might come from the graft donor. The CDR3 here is CASSLNLNQPQHF. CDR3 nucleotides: TGTGCCAGCAGTTTGAATCTAAATCAGCCCCAGCATTTT.